The 31 T cell receptor beta chains presented below share a single source sample, sequenced in a study of PD-1 blockade in classical Hodgkin lymphoma. Sequencing was performed with immunoSEQ multiplex PCR; in TCRdb, only in-frame clones are kept and a portion is missing. Of just under 65,000 clones listed, 75% to 95% were seen once; the top ten hold 10% to 13%. The time point is: cycle 4 day 1 (C4D1), after 5 to 7 weeks of nivolumab. All patients experienced relapse after autologous stem cell transplantation, and brentuximab vedotin exposure was variable. This sample comprised peripheral blood mononuclear cells (PBMCs), obtained before the fourth cycle of nivolumab. The receptors originated from a human donor with classical Hodgkin lymphoma.

J is TRBJ2-2 and V is TRBV6-5; TRBD2 aligns across 10 bases. The germline V gene has CDR1 MNHEY and CDR2 SVGAGI. V was pared by 7 bases and J by 1 base, with 3 bases of the junction left unmatched. The CDR3 loop spans 15 amino acids. The CDR3 loop is CASNLAGGNTGELFF. For the CDR3, the DNA is TGTGCCAGCAATTTAGCGGGGGGGAACACCGGGGAGCTGTTTTTT.

This chain connects TRBV7-9 to TRBJ2-5; no definite D call. The CDR3 is made up of 14 amino acids. Trimming took off 10 bases at V and 5 bases at J, with 20 bases between the two ends. Germline CDR1 reads SEHNR; CDR2 reads FQNEAQ (reference sequence). In DNA form, the CDR3 reads TGTGCCATCTCGCGCGACCAGTCGCCGGAGACCCAGTACTTC. Translated: CAISRDQSPETQYF.

The chain employs TRBV10-3 and TRBJ1-2; 8 nucleotides match TRBD1. V was pared by 6 bases and J by 2 bases, with 8 bases of the junction left unmatched. The CDR3 spans 15 residues. Per the germline V gene, CDR1 is ENHRY and CDR2 is SYGVKD. The CDR3 nucleotides are TGTGCCATCAGCCCTGCAGGGGGCCTAAACTATGGCTACACCTTC. It encodes CAISPAGGLNYGYTF.

The chain employs TRBV6-1 and TRBJ1-3; 8 nucleotides match TRBD1. The ends lost 3 bases at V and 5 bases at J; junction bases unmatched: 6. CDR3 size: 15 residues. Germline lookup yields CDR1 MNHNS and CDR2 SASEGT. CDR3 sequence (DNA): TGTGCCAGCAGTGAGTCGGACAGGGCGCGAAACACCATATATTTT. It specifies CASSESDRARNTIYF.

The V call is TRBV30, the J call TRBJ2-5; 8 bases line up with TRBD1. CDR3 length: 13 amino acids. Germline V gives CDR1 GTSNPN, CDR2 SVGIG (reference sequence). With V trimmed by 3 bases and J by 9 bases, 9 bases remained unmatched. DNA of the CDR3: TGTGCCTGGAGGGGGACAGGATGGACGGCCCAGTACTTC. Translation: CAWRGTGWTAQYF.

The chain's CDR3 is CASSQDGIGRDEQYF. CDR3 in DNA: TGCGCCAGCAGCCAAGACGGGATAGGGCGTGACGAGCAGTACTTC. The chain combines TRBV4-1 with TRBJ2-7; possible D gene TRBD2, 5 bases. Trimming removed 0 bases at V and 5 bases at J, with 14 bases between. This CDR3 region has 15 residues. Germline CDR1 MGHRA, CDR2 YSYEKL.

The J gene is TRBJ1-5, the V gene TRBV12-5, with D maybe TRBD1 (6 bases). Per germline, CDR1 LGHNT and CDR2 FRNRAP. This CDR3 spans 16 amino acids. V gave up 4 bases and J gave up 1 base, with 14 bases separating them. CDR3 in amino acids: CASGSPTGLSNQPQHF. In DNA form, the CDR3 reads TGTGCTAGTGGTTCGCCGACAGGTTTGAGCAATCAGCCCCAGCATTTT. The full variable domain, its missing parts supplied by reference TRBV12-5 and TRBJ1-5, is DARVTQTPRHKVTEMGQEVTMRCQPILGHNTVFWYRQTMMQGLELLAYFRNRAPLDDSGMPKDRFSAEMPDATLATLKIQPSEPRDSAVYFCASGSPTGLSNQPQHFGDGTRLSIL.

The V call is TRBV27, the J call TRBJ2-7; 8 nucleotides line up with TRBD1. Trimming cost V 10 bases and J 4 bases; bases outside gene matches: 6. CDR1 MNHEY and CDR2 SMNVEV come from the germline V gene (reference sequence). CDR3 length equals 12 residues. This chain's CDR3 is CATGQGIYEQYF. DNA for the CDR3: TGTGCCACCGGACAGGGCATTTACGAGCAGTACTTC.

This chain uses TRBV4-2 with TRBJ1-1; D remains ambiguous. CDR1 LGHNA and CDR2 YNFKEQ come from the germline V gene. This CDR3 has 14 amino acids. Trimming cost V 0 bases and J 5 bases, with 10 bases left between them. In nucleotides, the CDR3 is TGTGCCAGCAGCCAAGATAACGGGAGGACTGAAGCTTTCTTT. Protein product: CASSQDNGRTEAFF.

The chain combines TRBV29-1 with TRBJ2-1; the match to TRBD1 covers 9 bases. CDR1 is SQVTM, CDR2 ANQGSEA, per germline. The length of the CDR3 is 15 residues. Trimming took 2 bases from V and 7 from J; bases not matched to a gene: 9. CDR3 in amino acids: CSVESPGQGVNEQFF. CDR3 nucleotide sequence: TGCAGCGTTGAAAGTCCGGGACAGGGAGTGAATGAGCAGTTCTTC.

The chain uses TRBV5-4 and TRBJ2-1; 11 bases match TRBD2. The CDR3 has 15 residues. Germline CDR1 and CDR2: SGHNT and YYREEE (reference sequence). After removal of 4 bases from V and 8 bases from J, the junction contained 8 bases not matched to a gene. The CDR3 DNA follows: TGTGCCAGCAGCCGTAGCGGGGGGGCCTTCCATGAGCAGTTCTTC. Translated: CASSRSGGAFHEQFF.

The rearrangement links TRBV6-5 to TRBJ1-5; D unresolved. The germline CDR1 and CDR2 sequences are MNHEY and SVGAGI. The CDR3 is 15 residues long. V was trimmed by 0 bases and J by 7 bases, leaving 13 bases between them. The DNA of the CDR3 is TGTGCCAGCAGTTACTCGCGTCAGGTTGGGCAGCCCCAGCATTTT. Amino acids: CASSYSRQVGQPQHF.

This rearrangement joins TRBV15 to TRBJ1-2, with TRBD1 as a possible D gene (5 bases). The germline gives CDR1 LNHNV, CDR2 YYDKDF (reference sequence). This CDR3 is built from 13 residues. With 3 bases removed from V and 4 bases from J, the gap between germline ends came to 9 bases. The CDR3 coding sequence is TGTGCCACCAGCAGCGGGGGGTCCTATGGCTACACCTTC. This encodes CATSSGGSYGYTF.

The chain employs TRBV6-5 and TRBJ1-5; 8 bases map to TRBD1. The trim removed 5 bases at V and 0 bases at J, leaving 3 bases unmatched. From germline, CDR1 is MNHEY and CDR2 SVGAGI. This CDR3 region has 15 residues. This CDR3 is CASSRTGISNQPQHF. The CDR3 coding sequence is TGTGCCAGCAGTCGGACAGGGATTAGCAATCAGCCCCAGCATTTT.

The chain combines TRBV5-1 with TRBJ2-7; 7 nucleotides agree with TRBD1. Germline loops: CDR1 SGHRS, CDR2 YFSETQ. The CDR3 sequence is 13 residues long. J was trimmed by 2 bases and V by 2 bases; bases with no gene match: 1. CDR3 in amino acids: CASSFGTAYEQYF. The CDR3 DNA is TGCGCCAGCAGCTTTGGGACAGCCTACGAGCAGTACTTC.

This clone was seen just once. The V call is TRBV27, the J call TRBJ1-6, with no clear D. V dropped 3 bases and J dropped 3 bases, with 15 bases sitting between them. Germline V gene sequence: CDR1 MNHEY, CDR2 SMNVEV (reference sequence). The CDR3 runs to 17 residues. The CDR3 protein is CASSFHRETFYNSPLHF. CDR3 bases: TGTGCCAGCAGTTTTCATAGGGAGACTTTCTATAATTCACCCCTCCACTTT.

This chain links TRBV14 with TRBJ1-4; D is possibly TRBD1 (6 bases). The germline V gene encodes CDR1 SGHDN and CDR2 FVKESK. Between the trimmed V and J ends, which lost 7 bases and 6 bases, there was a span of 27 bases. The CDR3 runs to 18 residues. CDR3 coding DNA: TGTGCCAGCAAAGGGTCGCTCATAGTGGTCCAGGGGTATGAAAAACTGTTTTTT. This sequence encodes CASKGSLIVVQGYEKLFF.

The V call is TRBV2, the J call TRBJ1-5; D possibly corresponds to TRBD1 (5 bases). CDR3 length: 13 residues. V gave up 1 base and J gave up 6 bases, with 7 bases separating them. Germline loops: CDR1 SNHLY, CDR2 FYNNEI. CDR3 DNA sequence: TGTGCCAGCAGTGAAGAGGGGATTCAGCCCCAGCATTTT. This translates into CASSEEGIQPQHF.

The rearrangement joins TRBV30 to TRBJ1-2; unclear D gene. The V end lost 1 base, the J end lost 4 bases, and 4 bases lay between the germline ends. Germline CDR1 and CDR2: GTSNPN and SVGIG (reference sequence). This CDR3 comprises 11 residues. The CDR3 DNA reads TGTGCCTGGAGTGAGGGCTATGGCTACACCTTC. This translates into CAWSEGYGYTF.

The V and J genes are TRBV6-5 and TRBJ2-5; 9 nucleotides agree with TRBD2. The V segment lost 2 bases and the J segment 5 bases; nucleotides outside the gene matches: 6. The CDR3 is 15 residues long. CDR1 is MNHEY and CDR2 is SVGAGI in the germline V gene. The CDR3 DNA follows: TGTGCCAGCAGTTACGGCGGGGGGGCCGAGGAGACCCAGTACTTC. Protein: CASSYGGGAEETQYF.

This chain uses TRBV6-1 with TRBJ1-2; D might be TRBD1 (6 bases). Germline V gene lookup returns CDR1 MNHNS and CDR2 SASEGT. V was trimmed by 6 bases and J by 7 bases, leaving 12 bases between them. The CDR3 length is 12 residues. As DNA, the CDR3 is TGTGCCAGCAGGGAGAGGGGGGGTGGCTACACCTTC. This codes for CASRERGGGYTF.

V usage is TRBV5-4 and J usage is TRBJ2-5; D ambiguous. V dropped 2 bases and J dropped 1 base, with 9 bases sitting between them. Germline V CDR1 and CDR2: SGHNT, YYREEE (reference sequence). The CDR3 covers 14 residues. The CDR3 DNA is TGTGCCAGCAGCTTCGTTCACAGCCAAGAGACCCAGTACTTC. This encodes CASSFVHSQETQYF.

The chain couples TRBV2 to TRBJ2-3; 12 nucleotides match TRBD2. This CDR3 has 15 amino acids. Germline V gives CDR1 SNHLY, CDR2 FYNNEI. The ends lost 6 bases at V and 2 bases at J; junction bases unmatched: 3. CDR3 bases: TGTGCCAGCAGCGGACTAGCGGGGCTCACAGATACGCAGTATTTT. Its translation is CASSGLAGLTDTQYF.

The chain joins TRBV5-1 to TRBJ1-2; TRBD1 is a possible D gene (6 bases). Germline assignment: CDR1 SGHRS and CDR2 YFSETQ. V lost 2 bases, J lost 6 bases, and 11 bases lay in between. The length of the CDR3 is 13 residues. The CDR3 bases are TGCGCCAGCAGCTTCGTGAGACAGGATGGCTACACCTTC. It translates to CASSFVRQDGYTF. Full variable domain (rest looked up from reference TRBV5-1 and TRBJ1-2): KAGVTQTPRYLIKTRGQQVTLSCSPISGHRSVSWYQQTPGQGLQFLFEYFSETQRNKGNFPGRFSGRQFSNSRSEMNVSTLELGDSALYLCASSFVRQDGYTFGSGTRLTVV.

In this sample, this clone turned up once. V gene TRBV18 combines with J gene TRBJ1-5; D perhaps matches TRBD1 (5 bases). Germline V gene data show CDR1 as KGHSH and CDR2 as LQKENI. The V end lost 3 bases, the J end lost 10 bases, and 13 bases lay between the germline ends. The CDR3 runs to 13 residues. The CDR3 is CASSPIQGSPQHF. Written as DNA, the CDR3 is TGTGCCAGCTCACCTATTCAGGGTAGCCCCCAGCATTTT.

The rearrangement links TRBV5-5 to TRBJ1-1; tentative D call: TRBD1 (6 bases). Germline CDR1 reads SGHKS; CDR2 reads YYEKEE (reference sequence). The CDR3 runs 16 residues. The ends were cut back, 0 bases at V and 5 bases at J, with 17 bases in the middle. In DNA, the CDR3 is TGTGCCAGCAGCTTGGGAATCGGGGGCGGTACTACTGAAGCTTTCTTT. Translating gives CASSLGIGGGTTEAFF. Drawing the rest from reference TRBV5-5 and TRBJ1-1, the complete variable domain is DAGVTQSPTHLIKTRGQQVTLRCSPISGHKSVSWYQQVLGQGPQFIFQYYEKEERGRGNFPDRFSARQFPNYSSELNVNALLLGDSALYLCASSLGIGGGTTEAFFGQGTRLTVV.

This chain connects TRBV7-9 to TRBJ1-1; no definite D call. V lost 6 bases, J lost 0 bases, and 11 bases lay in between. This CDR3 has 14 amino acids. Germline CDR1 is SEHNR and CDR2 is FQNEAQ (reference sequence). The CDR3 region has the DNA TGTGCCAGCAGAGCAGAGATCATGAACACTGAAGCTTTCTTT. It translates to CASRAEIMNTEAFF. Variable domain in full (rest from reference TRBV7-9 and TRBJ1-1): DTGVSQNPRHKITKRGQNVTFRCDPISEHNRLYWYRQTLGQGPEFLTYFQNEAQLEKSRLLSDRFSAERPKGSFSTLEIQRTEQGDSAMYLCASRAEIMNTEAFFGQGTRLTVV.

The rearrangement links TRBV6-1 to TRBJ1-2; D not certain. V lost 2 bases, J lost 6 bases, and 10 bases lay in between. The CDR3 covers 13 residues. Germline V CDR1 and CDR2: MNHNS, SASEGT. DNA of the CDR3: TGTGCCAGCAGTGAACGGCAGGTCCATGGCTACACCTTC. Protein product: CASSERQVHGYTF.

This chain connects TRBV11-2 to TRBJ1-1; tentative D call: TRBD1 (5 bases). The CDR3 covers 15 residues. Germline lookup yields CDR1 SGHAT and CDR2 FQNNGV. The germline V and J ends were trimmed by 1 base and 5 bases, with 14 bases remaining between them. CDR3 amino acids: CASSLGRTTTTEAFF. The CDR3 DNA reads TGTGCCAGCAGCTTAGGAAGGACAACGACGACTGAAGCTTTCTTT.

The count of this clone is one. The chain recombines TRBV27 with TRBJ1-2; 9 bases match TRBD1. CDR1 MNHEY and CDR2 SMNVEV come from the germline V gene (reference sequence). After removal of 4 bases from V and 8 bases from J, the junction contained 5 bases not matched to a gene. CDR3 length: 13 residues. Here the CDR3 DNA reads TGTGCCAGCAGTTCTACAGGGGGCGCGGGCTACACCTTC. Its protein is CASSSTGGAGYTF.

This chain joins TRBV5-6 and TRBJ2-2; TRBD2 matches at 9 bases. Germline CDR1 SGHDT, CDR2 YYEEEE. The CDR3 extends over 17 amino acids. Trimming took 1 base from V and 2 from J; bases not matched to a gene: 6. The CDR3 is CASSLLVAGDNTGELFF. In nucleotides, the CDR3 is TGTGCCAGCAGCTTGCTCGTAGCGGGGGACAACACCGGGGAGCTGTTTTTT.